This is a list of T cell receptor beta chains from one sample in a study of cytomegalovirus exposure and HLA in healthy donors. Measured with immunoSEQ multiplex PCR; TCRdb has only the in-frame clones, and not every one. The table includes about 180,000 clones, more than 65% detected once. The source material was PBMCs. These receptors originate from a woman in her 50s in good health and CMV-seronegative. Both conserved end residues are part of each CDR3. Fields, in order: J gene, V gene, D gene, clone size, CDR3 protein, CDR3 DNA. The D gene is left open where the match is weak. Size is omitted from some rows. Given values are once, few, many or a class for expanded clones.

>TRBJ2-4|TRBV11-3|NA|NA
CASSLAGSNIQYF
TGTGCCAGCAGCTTAGCGGGGTCCAACATTCAGTACTTC
>TRBJ2-7|TRBV21-1|NA|NA
CASRSTSGRAYEQYF
TGTGCCAGCAGGTCGACTAGCGGACGAGCCTACGAGCAGTACTTC
>TRBJ2-1|TRBV2|NA|NA
CASSERVDNEQFF
TGTGCCAGCAGTGAGCGGGTAGACAATGAGCAGTTCTTC
>TRBJ2-1|TRBV27|TRBD1|NA
CASSLVSDRAGYNEQFF
TGTGCCAGCAGTTTAGTTTCGGACAGGGCGGGTTACAATGAGCAGTTCTTC
>TRBJ2-7|TRBV9|NA|NA
CASSIATGKNYEQYF
TGTGCCAGCAGCATAGCTACCGGGAAGAACTACGAGCAGTACTTC
>TRBJ1-5|TRBV28|TRBD1|NA
CASSLLDREHQPQHF
TGTGCCAGCAGTTTACTGGACAGGGAGCATCAGCCCCAGCATTTT
>TRBJ2-1|TRBV6-5|TRBD1|NA
CASRDPRTGDYEQFF
TGTGCCAGCAGAGATCCTAGGACAGGGGATTATGAGCAGTTCTTC
>TRBJ2-5|TRBV7-6|TRBD2|NA
CASSSGGGPGETQYF
TGTGCCAGCAGCTCTGGCGGGGGGCCAGGCGAGACCCAGTACTTC
>TRBJ1-2|TRBV7-6|NA|few
CASSPQAGNGYTF
TGTGCCAGCAGCCCCCAGGCGGGCAATGGCTACACCTTC
>TRBJ2-5|TRBV5-4|NA|NA
CASSPGGLGETQYF
TGTGCCAGCAGTCCAGGGGGACTGGGCGAGACCCAGTACTTC
>TRBJ1-1|TRBV30|TRBD1|once
CATRQGAWNTEAFF
TGTGCCACACGACAGGGGGCCTGGAACACTGAAGCTTTCTTT
>TRBJ2-5|TRBV28|NA|NA
CASRTSLETQYF
TGTGCCAGCAGAACTAGCCTAGAGACCCAGTACTTC
>TRBJ2-7|TRBV29-1|NA|NA
CSVGGPNEQYF
TGCAGCGTTGGAGGCCCTAACGAGCAGTACTTC
>TRBJ1-1|TRBV18|NA|NA
CASSPNGGSEAFF
TGTGCCAGCTCACCGAACGGGGGATCTGAAGCTTTCTTT
>TRBJ1-4|TRBV5-1|NA|NA
CASSLQGMETNEKLFF
TGCGCCAGCAGCTTGCAGGGGATGGAGACTAATGAAAAACTGTTTTTT
>TRBJ2-3|TRBV5-1|TRBD2|NA
CASSLAGLAGTDTQYF
TGCGCCAGCAGCTTGGCGGGACTAGCGGGGACAGATACGCAGTATTTT
>TRBJ1-2|TRBV7-9|TRBD1|NA
CASSFGQGEGYTF
TGTGCCAGCAGCTTCGGACAGGGTGAGGGCTACACCTTC
>TRBJ1-3|TRBV7-8|NA|NA
CASSLANTNSGNTIYF
TGTGCCAGCAGCTTAGCGAACACCAACTCTGGAAACACCATATATTTT
>TRBJ2-1|TRBV7-8|TRBD2|NA
CASSQGLAGGPYNEQFF
TGTGCCAGCAGCCAGGGACTAGCGGGAGGACCCTACAATGAGCAGTTCTTC
>TRBJ2-1|TRBV6-5|NA|NA
CASSYPGVYNEQFF
TGTGCCAGCAGCTATCCGGGAGTCTACAATGAGCAGTTCTTC
>TRBJ2-7|TRBV15|NA|NA
CATSRAGYEQYF
TGTGCCACCAGCAGAGCCGGCTACGAGCAGTACTTC
>TRBJ2-5|TRBV5-4|TRBD2|NA
CASSLELAGSQETQYF
TGTGCCAGCAGCTTGGAGCTAGCGGGAAGCCAAGAGACCCAGTACTTC
>TRBJ2-5|TRBV20-1|NA|NA
CSGGGRETQYF
TGCAGTGGGGGGGGGCGGGAGACCCAGTACTTC
>TRBJ1-2|TRBV14|NA|once
CASSQGGFNIGYTF
TGTGCCAGCAGCCAAGGAGGGTTTAATATAGGCTACACCTTC
>TRBJ2-1|TRBV14|TRBD2|NA
CASSQLAGGYNEQFF
TGTGCCAGCAGCCAACTAGCGGGGGGGTACAATGAGCAGTTCTTC
>TRBJ1-1|TRBV12-5|TRBD1|NA
CASGVTTGYTEAFF
TGTGCTAGTGGTGTGACGACAGGGTACACTGAAGCTTTCTTT
>TRBJ1-2|TRBV2|NA|NA
CASRDPRDSYGYTF
TGTGCCAGCAGGGACCCCAGGGATAGCTATGGCTACACCTTC
>TRBJ2-7|TRBV30|TRBD1|NA
CAGLVRDRFYEQYF
TGTGCCGGTCTAGTCCGGGACAGGTTTTACGAGCAGTACTTC
>TRBJ1-1|TRBV27|NA|NA
CASSFVGAGERNTEAFF
TGTGCCAGCAGTTTTGTCGGGGCGGGGGAGAGGAACACTGAAGCTTTCTTT
>TRBJ2-7|TRBV6-1|NA|NA
CASSEMTRPYEQYF
TGTGCCAGCAGTGAAATGACAAGGCCCTACGAGCAGTACTTC
>TRBJ1-2|TRBV19|NA|NA
CASSINGRINYGYTF
TGTGCCAGTAGTATAAACGGGAGGATAAACTATGGCTACACCTTC
>TRBJ2-7|TRBV11-2|NA|NA
CASSLVRAVIGEQYF
TGTGCCAGCAGCTTAGTCAGGGCAGTAATTGGCGAGCAGTACTTC
>TRBJ2-3|TRBV19|TRBD2|NA
CASSPGSGRGADTQYF
TGTGCCAGTAGTCCTGGCAGCGGGAGAGGAGCAGATACGCAGTATTTT
>TRBJ2-1|TRBV2|TRBD1|once
CASREEPGQGTGEQFF
TGTGCCAGCAGGGAGGAGCCGGGACAGGGGACAGGGGAGCAGTTCTTC
>TRBJ2-2|TRBV10-1|TRBD1|NA
CASSESPGQVELFF
TGCGCCAGCAGTGAGTCACCGGGACAGGTCGAGCTGTTTTTT
>TRBJ1-5|TRBV6-5|NA|NA
CASSSGHNNQPQHF
TGTGCCAGCAGCTCGGGACACAACAATCAGCCCCAGCATTTT
>TRBJ1-2|TRBV13|TRBD1|NA
CASSGWTGTNYGYTF
TGTGCCAGCAGCGGGTGGACAGGGACTAACTATGGCTACACCTTC
>TRBJ1-2|TRBV5-1|TRBD1|NA
CASSFGQDYGYTF
TGCGCCAGCAGCTTCGGACAGGACTATGGCTACACCTTC
>TRBJ2-1|TRBV7-2|TRBD2|NA
CASSTSRTSGRASDEQFF
TGTGCCAGCAGCACAAGCAGGACTAGCGGGAGGGCCTCGGATGAGCAGTTCTTC
>TRBJ1-3|TRBV5-1|TRBD1|NA
CASSLKGASGNTIYF
TGCGCCAGCAGCTTGAAGGGGGCGTCTGGAAACACCATATATTTT
>TRBJ1-1|TRBV27|NA|NA
CAPFVRLGDRFTNTEAFF
TGTGCCCCGTTTGTACGGTTGGGAGATCGCTTTACAAACACTGAAGCTTTCTTT
>TRBJ2-7|TRBV13|TRBD1|NA
CASSPLPDRGGEQYF
TGTGCCAGCAGCCCACTCCCGGACAGGGGTGGCGAGCAGTACTTC
>TRBJ2-4|TRBV10-2|NA|NA
CASAEGGEVLAKNIQYF
TGCGCCAGCGCCGAGGGCGGGGAAGTACTAGCCAAAAACATTCAGTACTTC
>TRBJ1-1|TRBV4-3|NA|NA
CASSQERVPGLLGNTEAFF
TGCGCCAGCAGCCAAGAAAGGGTCCCAGGGTTACTGGGGAACACTGAAGCTTTCTTT
>TRBJ2-7|TRBV15|TRBD2|NA
CATRREGGYEQYF
TGTGCCACCAGAAGGGAGGGAGGATACGAGCAGTACTTC
>TRBJ2-2|TRBV18|TRBD1|NA
CASSPFTGTGNTGELFF
TGTGCCAGCTCACCCTTCACCGGGACAGGGAACACCGGGGAGCTGTTTTTT
>TRBJ1-1|TRBV28|NA|NA
CASSFGLSEAFF
TGTGCCAGCAGTTTCGGACTGAGCGAAGCTTTCTTT
>TRBJ1-3|TRBV11-2|NA|NA
CASSPSRVNTIYF
TGTGCCAGCAGCCCAAGTCGGGTAAACACCATATATTTT
>TRBJ1-4|TRBV28|NA|NA
CASSAGPQGEKLFF
TGTGCCAGCAGCGCAGGTCCTCAGGGTGAAAAACTGTTTTTT
>TRBJ2-1|TRBV5-1|TRBD2|NA
CASTTGTSYNEQFF
TGCGCCAGCACAACCGGGACTAGTTACAATGAGCAGTTCTTC
>TRBJ2-2|TRBV5-1|TRBD1|NA
CASSLGQGYTGELFF
TGCGCCAGCAGCCTGGGACAGGGTTACACCGGGGAGCTGTTTTTT
>TRBJ2-7|TRBV29-1|TRBD2|NA
CSVEGLTGTSDYEQYF
TGCAGCGTTGAAGGCCTTACCGGGACTAGCGACTACGAGCAGTACTTC
>TRBJ1-2|TRBV6-1|NA|few
CASSSRGYYGYTF
TGTGCCAGCAGCTCCCGGGGTTACTATGGCTACACCTTC
>TRBJ1-2|TRBV28|TRBD1|NA
CASSYGDRVVYGYTF
TGTGCCAGCAGTTACGGGGACAGGGTGGTCTATGGCTACACCTTC
>TRBJ2-3|TRBV4-1|NA|once
CASSQDQAPDDTQYF
TGCGCCAGCAGCCAAGATCAGGCCCCGGATGATACGCAGTATTTT
>TRBJ2-7|TRBV5-4|TRBD1|NA
CASSRLTGVVDEQYF
TGTGCCAGCAGCCGACTCACAGGGGTCGTCGACGAGCAGTACTTC
>TRBJ2-3|TRBV29-1|TRBD1|NA
CSSGQGADTQYF
TGCAGCTCTGGACAGGGCGCAGATACGCAGTATTTT
>TRBJ1-3|TRBV30|NA|NA
CAWSVRSGNTIYF
TGTGCCTGGAGTGTACGGAGCGGAAACACCATATATTTT
>TRBJ2-7|TRBV4-3|TRBD2|once
CASSQGTSGGAILYEQYF
TGCGCCAGCAGCCAAGGAACTAGCGGGGGGGCCATCCTCTACGAGCAGTACTTC